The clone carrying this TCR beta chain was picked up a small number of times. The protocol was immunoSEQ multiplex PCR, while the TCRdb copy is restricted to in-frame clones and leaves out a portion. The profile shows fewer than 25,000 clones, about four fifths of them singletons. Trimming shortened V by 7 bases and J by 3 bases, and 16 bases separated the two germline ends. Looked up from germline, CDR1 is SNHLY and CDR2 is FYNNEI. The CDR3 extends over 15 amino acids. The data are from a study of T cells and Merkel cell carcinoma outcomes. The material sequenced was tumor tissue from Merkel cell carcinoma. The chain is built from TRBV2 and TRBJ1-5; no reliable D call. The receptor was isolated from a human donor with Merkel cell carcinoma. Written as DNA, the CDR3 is TGTGCCAGCAATGCGCGGAGTCGGAACAATCAGCCCCAGCATTTT. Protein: CASNARSRNNQPQHF.